One and the same sample provided the 8 T cell receptor beta chains below, sequenced in a study of control samples from healthy donors and cancer patients. Here immunoSEQ multiplex PCR was the method, and the copy in TCRdb shows in-frame clones only, minus some. Of approximately 100,000 clones listed, approximately 90% are singletons. Input material: blood. The receptors stem from a man aged 25 to 45 in good health.

CDR3 in DNA: TGTGCCAGCTCACCAGAAAGATTTAACAATGAGCAGTTCTTC. Protein: CASSPERFNNEQFF. The chain carries TRBV18 and TRBJ2-1; D remains ambiguous. CDR1 is KGHSH and CDR2 is LQKENI in the germline V gene. CDR3 length: 14 amino acids. V was trimmed by 2 bases and J by 5 bases, leaving 10 bases between them.

V is TRBV12-2 and J is TRBJ2-7. TRBV12-2 is marked as a pseudogene. CDR3 length: 13 amino acids. The CDR3 nucleotides are TGTGCAAGTCGCTTGGGGACCCCCTACGAGCAGTACGTC. Its protein is CASRLGTPYEQYV.

The chain is built from TRBV5-5 and TRBJ1-4; D may be TRBD1 (5 bases). This CDR3 is 13 amino acids long. Trimming took off 0 bases at V and 7 bases at J, with 7 bases between the two ends. Germline assignment: CDR1 SGHKS and CDR2 YYEKEE (reference sequence). CDR3 region: CASSLVQGEKLFF. DNA of the CDR3: TGTGCCAGCAGCTTGGTGCAGGGTGAAAAACTGTTTTTT.

The gene calls are TRBV7-9 and TRBJ1-1, with TRBD1 matching over 10 bases. There are 15 residues in the CDR3. Losses at the gene ends were 2 bases for V and 1 base for J; bases not matched to a gene: 1. Germline V gene lookup returns CDR1 SEHNR and CDR2 FQNEAQ (reference sequence). CDR3 loop: CASSLWTGGNTEAFF. DNA for the CDR3: TGTGCCAGCAGCTTATGGACAGGGGGGAACACTGAAGCTTTCTTT.

V gene TRBV2 combines with J gene TRBJ2-5; D not resolved. Per the germline V gene, CDR1 is SNHLY and CDR2 is FYNNEI. The CDR3 loop spans 12 amino acids. Between the trimmed V and J ends, which lost 6 bases and 4 bases, there was a span of 9 bases. Written as DNA, the CDR3 is TGTGCCAGCAGGCAAGTCGGAGAGACCCAGTACTTC. Amino acid sequence: CASRQVGETQYF.

V and J are TRBV7-2 and TRBJ1-3; D remains unclear. The V end lost 8 bases, the J end lost 4 bases, and 15 bases lay between the germline ends. Germline V gene lookup returns CDR1 SGHTA and CDR2 FQGNSA. The CDR3 is made up of 14 amino acids. The CDR3 loop is CASSRVNPGNTIYF. CDR3 in DNA: TGTGCCAGCTCGAGGGTTAATCCCGGAAACACCATATATTTT.

This clone was counted once. The chain joins TRBV28 to TRBJ1-2; no firm D call. Germline CDR1 reads MDHEN; CDR2 reads SYDVKM. The germline V and J ends were trimmed by 2 bases and 2 bases, with 6 bases remaining between them. This CDR3 has 13 residues. CDR3 amino acids: CASSLVGNYGYTF. The CDR3, as DNA: TGTGCCAGCAGTTTAGTGGGGAACTATGGCTACACCTTC.

The V gene is TRBV7-9, the J gene TRBJ1-1, with 9 bases aligning to TRBD1. Germline loops: CDR1 SEHNR, CDR2 FQNEAQ (reference sequence). The V segment lost 5 bases and the J segment 1 base; nucleotides outside the gene matches: 5. This CDR3 has 15 residues. CDR3 nucleotides: TGTGCCAGCAGCAACCGGGACAGGGCGAACACTGAAGCTTTCTTT. Translating it yields CASSNRDRANTEAFF.